Included here is one T cell receptor (beta chain) sequence, with context. The CDR3 is 16 residues long. The authors ran a second PCR of 7 to 11 cycles using a sample-barcoded 5' primer and a J-beta primer mix. TCRdb analysed the 5' RACE reads with MiXCR anew, one entry per CDR3 protein. The sample holds some 730,000 distinct CDR3 sequences, about 20% seen once. Aged roughly 6 to 90, donors were systemically healthy Caucasians from Russia. This sample stems from a study of blood T cells in healthy people across ages. This chain uses TRBV21-1 with TRBJ1-2; the table's D call TRBD1 went unverified against the DNA. TRBV21-1 is listed as a pseudogene. This clonotype originated in a man between 70 and 80 years old in good health. Input material: blood. The DNA of the CDR3 is TGTGCCAGCAGCAAAGCCGGGAGACAGGGGACCTGTGGCTACACCTTC. Its translation: CASSKAGRQGTCGYTF.